This TCR beta chain comes out of a study of identical twins. The study, taken as a whole, reports: The models gave estimates that fell short of the out-of-frame TCR alpha sharing seen in monozygotic twins. Researchers reported excess low generation probability among twin-shared out-of-frame alpha sequences.

Through template switching, a universal primer site was introduced, and the cDNA contained unique molecular identifiers. TCRdb called the 5' RACE reads again in MiXCR, with one record for every CDR3 protein. The table lists nearly 250,000 distinct CDR3 sequences, roughly 7% of them singletons. At least ten counts were recorded for this clonotype. Its antigen is not known. The CDR3 extends over 14 amino acids. Trimming removed 5 bases at V and 0 bases at J, with 9 bases between. Germline CDR1 SGHAT, CDR2 FQNNGV. Separately, the same data were catalogued under a study of yellow fever vaccine responses in identical twins. That publication notes: It has been reported that, in twins, the vaccine T cell response seemed partly convergent and partly personalized.

This chain connects TRBV11-2 to TRBJ2-3, with D perhaps being TRBD1 or TRBD2 (5 bases each). The sequenced sample consisted of memory (CD45RO+) T cells sorted from blood. This clonotype originated in a young woman in good health. The CDR3 DNA follows: TGTGCCAGCAGCCGGGGCATGAGCACAGATACGCAGTATTTT. It specifies CASSRGMSTDTQYF.